A selection of T cell receptor beta chains follows, all from one sample in a study of T cell responses to AZD1222 COVID-19 vaccine. Clones were read by immunoSEQ multiplex PCR, and TCRdb kept only the in-frame ones, dropping some. The data show roughly 79,000 clones, approximately 90% seen once. The source material was peripheral blood, sampled on day 0 of MenACWY control vaccination. All receptors come from an adult in good health. Each CDR3 is given with its conserved first and last residue. Each record gives: D gene, clone size, V gene, J gene, CDR3 protein. D genes are given only for firm matches. A row's size may be missing; if present it is once, few, many or a size class.

>-|-|TRBV6-2/TRBV6-3|TRBJ1-2
CASSFVENYGYTF
>TRBD2|few|TRBV3-1/TRBV3-2|TRBJ2-3
CASSPRTSGRISDTQYF
>-|-|TRBV12-5|TRBJ1-1
CASGLVGGRVAFF
>-|-|TRBV7-2|TRBJ2-2
CASSPQWGAVTGELFF
>TRBD1|-|TRBV10-3|TRBJ1-2
CAISLPGRQGTNYGYTF
>-|-|TRBV7-2|TRBJ1-1
CASSLVEQAVGTEAFF
>TRBD2|-|TRBV18|TRBJ2-1
CASSPPALAVYNEQFF
>-|-|TRBV29-1|TRBJ2-7
CSVRGAYYEQYF
>TRBD1|once|TRBV6-4|TRBJ1-1
CASSEQGVTEAFF
>-|-|TRBV28|TRBJ1-5
CASSPDERNNQPQHF
>TRBD2|-|TRBV4-1|TRBJ2-7
CASSQDGLAGVPYEQYF
>TRBD1|-|TRBV4-1|TRBJ1-2
CASSLETGQVTPNYGYTF
>TRBD1|-|TRBV2|TRBJ1-1
CASRPPVSGGRTEAFF
>-|-|TRBV6-5|TRBJ1-2
CASMGDFNYGYTF
>TRBD2|-|TRBV6-5|TRBJ2-2
CASSSAASGNTGELFF
>TRBD2|few|TRBV2|TRBJ2-7
CASGGLAGGYEQYF
>TRBD1|once|TRBV6-1|TRBJ1-5
CASSEAGTGAGQPQHF
>TRBD1|-|TRBV19|TRBJ2-5
CASSRGQGVETQYF
>TRBD1|-|TRBV5-1|TRBJ2-3
CASSTDRGLGTDTQYF
>-|-|TRBV6-6|TRBJ2-3
CASSPVTDTQYF
>-|-|TRBV7-9|TRBJ1-4
CASSPPGTTTNEKLFF
>-|-|TRBV4-3|TRBJ2-3
CASSQGTASSTDTQYF
>-|-|TRBV6-5|TRBJ1-1
CASSYLDEAFF
>-|once|TRBV4-1|TRBJ1-3
CASSQVNLIDFGHTIYF
>TRBD2|-|TRBV14|TRBJ2-7
CASSQGGLAGVAYEQYF
>TRBD2|-|TRBV28|TRBJ2-2
CASSLTGGIAGELFF
>-|-|TRBV12-3/TRBV12-4|TRBJ2-3
CASSRRGDTQYF
>TRBD1|-|TRBV6-5|TRBJ1-1
CASSSRDRAPEAFF
>-|-|TRBV13|TRBJ1-1
CASSRGSNTEAFF
>-|few|TRBV7-2|TRBJ1-6
CASSPFEGSGSPLHF
>TRBD2|-|TRBV2|TRBJ2-1
CASSEEGLAFYNEQFF
>-|-|TRBV18|TRBJ1-1
CASSPRDTTNTEAFF